The clone carrying this T cell receptor beta chain was detected only a few times. What it recognizes is unknown. This record comes from a study of CD8 T cells in ankylosing spondylitis. Regarding the study as a whole: Several highly homologous variants formed a TCR beta motif that appeared characteristic of ankylosing spondylitis blood. Clones linked to disease were reported to show significant enrichment in matched ankylosing spondylitis synovial fluid. Within peripheral blood, clones linked to disease were CD8+ and relatively rare.

In making TCR beta libraries, quantitative 5'-RACE with molecular barcodes was used. TCRdb recomputed calls from the 5' RACE reads with MiXCR, one row per CDR3 protein. The sample yields fewer than 650,000 distinct CDR3 sequences, roughly 12% seen once. Trimming removed 3 bases from V and 8 bases from J; junction bases left unmatched: 6. The length of the CDR3 is 16 residues. Looked up from germline, CDR1 is LGHNA and CDR2 is YNFKEQ. The sequenced sample consisted of blood, either unsorted or a sorted T cell fraction (not recorded which). This TCR derives from a male donor with ankylosing spondylitis. V gene TRBV4-2 combines with J gene TRBJ2-1; TRBD2 aligns across 14 bases. CDR3 bases: TGTGCCAGCAGCCATCCCGGGACTAGCGGGAGCTATGAGCAGTTCTTC. The encoded protein is CASSHPGTSGSYEQFF.